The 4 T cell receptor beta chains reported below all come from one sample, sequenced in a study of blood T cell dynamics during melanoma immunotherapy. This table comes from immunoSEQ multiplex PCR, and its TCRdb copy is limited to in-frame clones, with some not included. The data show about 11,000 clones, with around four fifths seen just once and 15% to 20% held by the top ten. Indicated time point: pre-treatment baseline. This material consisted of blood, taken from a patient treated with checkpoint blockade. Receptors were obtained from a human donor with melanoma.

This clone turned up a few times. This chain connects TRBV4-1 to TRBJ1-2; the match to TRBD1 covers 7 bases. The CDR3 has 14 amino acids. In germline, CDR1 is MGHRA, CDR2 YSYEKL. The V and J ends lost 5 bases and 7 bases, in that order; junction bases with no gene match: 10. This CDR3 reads CASSAAGTEIGYTF. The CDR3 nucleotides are TGCGCCAGCAGCGCGGCCGGGACAGAGATTGGCTACACCTTC.

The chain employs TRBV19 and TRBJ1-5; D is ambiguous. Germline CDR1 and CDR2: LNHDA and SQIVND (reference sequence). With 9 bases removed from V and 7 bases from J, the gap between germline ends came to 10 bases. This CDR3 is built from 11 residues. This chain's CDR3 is CASGEEQPQHF. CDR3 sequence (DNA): TGTGCCAGCGGGGAGGAGCAGCCCCAGCATTTT.

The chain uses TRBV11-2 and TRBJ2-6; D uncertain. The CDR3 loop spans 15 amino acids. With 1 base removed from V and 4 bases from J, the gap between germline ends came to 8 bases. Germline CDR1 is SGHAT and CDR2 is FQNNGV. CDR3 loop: CASSLVDGGANVLTF. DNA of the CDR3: TGTGCCAGCAGCTTAGTGGATGGCGGGGCCAACGTCCTGACTTTC.

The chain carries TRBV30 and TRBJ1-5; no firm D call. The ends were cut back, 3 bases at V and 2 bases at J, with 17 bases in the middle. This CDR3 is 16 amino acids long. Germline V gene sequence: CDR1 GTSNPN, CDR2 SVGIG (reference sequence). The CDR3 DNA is TGTGCCTGGAGCCACAGTGCCCCATGGGGCAATCAGCCCCAGCATTTT. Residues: CAWSHSAPWGNQPQHF.